These T cell receptor beta chains were read from a single sample in a study of blood T cell repertoires in COVID-19. The data were produced by immunoSEQ multiplex PCR, yet TCRdb's version contains in-frame clones alone and is incomplete. The sample carries about 200,000 clones, approximately 84% recorded once. The sequenced material came from PBMCs or T cells enriched from blood (not recorded which). These receptors all stem from a man between 35 and 55 years old who had recovered from COVID-19. Both conserved end residues are part of each CDR3. A D gene is named only where the DNA matches it firmly. Clone size is given for some rows only: seen once, a few or many times, or a class if the clone is expanded.

D: TRBD1
J: TRBJ2-7
size: once
V: TRBV5-4
length: 15
CDR3: CASSLGGTDFNEQYF
DNA: TGTGCCAGCAGCTTGGGAGGGACAGACTTTAATGAGCAGTACTTC

D: -
J: TRBJ1-2
size: -
V: TRBV4-1
length: 16
CDR3: CASSYRIQGEDYGYTF
DNA: TGCGCCAGCAGCTATCGGATACAGGGCGAGGACTATGGCTACACCTTC

D: TRBD2
J: TRBJ2-7
size: -
V: TRBV9
length: 15
CDR3: CASSASGGSTYEQYF
DNA: TGTGCCAGCAGCGCTAGCGGGGGGTCAACCTACGAGCAGTACTTC

D: -
J: TRBJ2-1
size: once
V: TRBV18
length: 13
CDR3: CASSPPGEDEQFF
DNA: TGTGCCAGCTCACCACCCGGGGAGGATGAGCAGTTCTTC

D: TRBD2
J: TRBJ2-2
size: -
V: TRBV5-4
length: 16
CDR3: CASSLDASGNTGELFF
DNA: TGTGCCAGCAGCTTGGATGCTAGCGGAAACACCGGGGAGCTGTTTTTT

D: -
J: TRBJ1-2
size: -
V: TRBV2
length: 16
CDR3: CASSVEFDSSGYGYTF
DNA: TGTGCCAGCAGTGTCGAATTTGACAGTTCGGGCTATGGCTACACCTTC

D: -
J: TRBJ1-6
size: -
V: TRBV11-2
length: 15
CDR3: CASSLRHPKNSPLHF
DNA: TGTGCCAGCAGCTTGAGACACCCAAAAAATTCACCCCTCCACTTT

D: TRBD1
J: TRBJ2-2
size: -
V: TRBV11-2
length: 15
CDR3: CATRPLDRLTGELFF
DNA: TGTGCCACCCGACCCCTGGACAGGTTGACCGGGGAGCTGTTTTTT

D: TRBD2
J: TRBJ2-2
size: -
V: TRBV6-2/TRBV6-3
length: 14
CDR3: CASSYRGRIGELFF
DNA: TGTGCCAGCAGTTACCGCGGGAGGATAGGGGAGCTGTTTTTT

D: TRBD1
J: TRBJ1-1
size: -
V: TRBV24-1
length: 13
CDR3: CATRDRANTEAFF
DNA: TGTGCCACCAGGGACAGGGCGAACACTGAAGCTTTCTTT

D: -
J: TRBJ1-6
size: few
V: TRBV6-4
length: 14
CDR3: CASSDGQTGSPLHF
DNA: TGTGCCAGCAGTGACGGACAGACAGGATCACCCCTCCACTTT

D: TRBD1
J: TRBJ1-5
size: -
V: TRBV25-1
length: 11
CDR3: CASSGGQAQHF
DNA: TGTGCCAGCAGTGGGGGACAGGCCCAGCATTTT

D: -
J: TRBJ1-1
size: once
V: TRBV29-1
length: 12
CDR3: CSVERGGTEAFF
DNA: TGCAGCGTTGAACGCGGGGGAACTGAAGCTTTCTTT

D: TRBD1
J: TRBJ1-2
size: -
V: TRBV6-7
length: 19
CDR3: CASISGRGERQGRVDGYTF
DNA: TGTGCCAGCATCTCCGGCCGCGGGGAAAGACAGGGAAGAGTAGACGGCTACACCTTC

D: TRBD2
J: TRBJ2-7
size: -
V: TRBV4-2
length: 16
CDR3: CASSQDRGGPAYEQYF
DNA: TGTGCCAGCAGCCAAGATAGGGGAGGGCCAGCCTACGAGCAGTACTTC

D: -
J: TRBJ1-3
size: -
V: TRBV5-5
length: 16
CDR3: CASSFGTPGRGNTIYF
DNA: TGTGCCAGCAGCTTCGGGACACCGGGACGTGGAAACACCATATATTTT

D: TRBD2
J: TRBJ2-7
size: -
V: TRBV3-1/TRBV3-2
length: 15
CDR3: CASSLYSGAGYEQYF
DNA: TGTGCCAGCAGCCTTTATAGCGGGGCTGGCTACGAGCAGTACTTC

D: TRBD1
J: TRBJ2-7
size: -
V: TRBV5-1
length: 18
CDR3: CASSLEGLPGQSRYEQYF
DNA: TGCGCCAGCAGCTTGGAAGGGCTACCGGGACAGAGTCGCTACGAGCAGTACTTC

D: -
J: TRBJ2-2
size: -
V: TRBV5-5
length: 14
CDR3: CASSWGGGPGELFF
DNA: TGTGCCAGCAGCTGGGGTGGGGGCCCCGGGGAGCTGTTTTTT

D: TRBD1
J: TRBJ1-2
size: -
V: TRBV14
length: 18
CDR3: CASSQALFDTGARYGYTF
DNA: TGTGCCAGCAGCCAAGCGCTCTTCGATACAGGGGCGCGCTATGGCTACACCTTC

D: -
J: TRBJ1-3
size: -
V: TRBV12-2
length: 16
CDR3: CASRLAPGQGGNTIYF
DNA: TGTGCAAGTCGCTTAGCACCGGGACAGGGTGGTAACACCATATATTTT

D: -
J: TRBJ1-1
size: -
V: TRBV5-6
length: 14
CDR3: CASSSTGSDTEAFF
DNA: TGTGCCAGCAGCTCTACAGGTTCTGACACTGAAGCTTTCTTT

D: -
J: TRBJ1-3
size: few
V: TRBV5-1
length: 14
CDR3: CASSFGEAGNTIYF
DNA: TGCGCCAGCAGCTTCGGGGAGGCCGGAAACACCATATATTTT

D: -
J: TRBJ1-1
size: -
V: TRBV28
length: 14
CDR3: CASSLNFMNTEAFF
DNA: TGTGCCAGCAGTTTGAACTTCATGAACACTGAAGCTTTCTTT

D: -
J: TRBJ1-1
size: -
V: TRBV11-2
length: 15
CDR3: CASRRLTGLNTEAFF
DNA: TGTGCCAGCAGACGACTAACAGGGCTGAACACTGAAGCTTTCTTT

D: -
J: TRBJ1-1
size: -
V: TRBV27
length: 14
CDR3: CASSLGRLNTEAFF
DNA: TGTGCCAGCAGTTTGGGCAGGCTAAATACTGAAGCTTTCTTT

D: -
J: TRBJ2-3
size: -
V: TRBV7-2
length: 14
CDR3: CASSLANQRGQQYF
DNA: TGTGCCAGCAGCTTAGCGAACCAGCGGGGACAGCAGTATTTT

D: -
J: TRBJ1-3
size: -
V: TRBV7-9
length: 15
CDR3: CASSLDGFAGNTIYF
DNA: TGTGCCAGCAGCTTAGACGGGTTCGCCGGAAACACCATATATTTT

D: TRBD1
J: TRBJ1-2
size: -
V: TRBV4-1
length: 16
CDR3: CASSQEGTGSNYGYTF
DNA: TGCGCCAGCAGCCAAGAGGGGACAGGGAGCAACTATGGCTACACCTTC

D: -
J: TRBJ1-5
size: -
V: TRBV2
length: 16
CDR3: CASSELRGSSNQPQHF
DNA: TGTGCCAGCAGTGAACTTCGAGGGAGCAGCAATCAGCCCCAGCATTTT

D: -
J: TRBJ1-6
size: -
V: TRBV28
length: 15
CDR3: CASSSTGARNSPLHF
DNA: TGTGCCAGCAGTTCTACAGGAGCACGGAATTCACCCCTCCACTTT

D: -
J: TRBJ1-2
size: -
V: TRBV2
length: 13
CDR3: CASRPTSFYGYTF
DNA: TGTGCCAGCAGGCCTACTTCTTTCTATGGCTACACCTTC

D: -
J: TRBJ1-1
size: -
V: TRBV2
length: 13
CDR3: CASRFRVDTEAFF
DNA: TGTGCCAGCAGATTCAGGGTAGACACTGAAGCTTTCTTT

D: TRBD1
J: TRBJ1-5
size: few
V: TRBV5-8
length: 15
CDR3: CASRQYLDRGQPQHF
DNA: TGTGCCAGCAGACAATACCTGGACAGGGGTCAGCCCCAGCATTTT

D: TRBD1
J: TRBJ2-3
size: -
V: TRBV2
length: 15
CDR3: CASRYGTGVTDTQYF
DNA: TGTGCCAGCAGGTACGGGACAGGGGTCACAGATACGCAGTATTTT